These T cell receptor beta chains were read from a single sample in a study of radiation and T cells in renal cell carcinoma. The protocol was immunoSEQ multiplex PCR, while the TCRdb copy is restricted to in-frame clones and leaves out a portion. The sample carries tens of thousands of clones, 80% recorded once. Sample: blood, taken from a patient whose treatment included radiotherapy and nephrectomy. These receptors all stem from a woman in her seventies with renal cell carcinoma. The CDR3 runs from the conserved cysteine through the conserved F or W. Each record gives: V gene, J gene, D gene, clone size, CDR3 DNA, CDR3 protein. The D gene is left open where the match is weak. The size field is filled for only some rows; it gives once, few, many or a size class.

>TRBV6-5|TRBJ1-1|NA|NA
TGTGCCAGCAGGCCATCCATGAACACTGAAGCTTTCTTT
CASRPSMNTEAFF
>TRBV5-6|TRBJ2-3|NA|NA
TGTGCCAGCAGCTTGCTGGGGCGCGACACAGATACGCAGTATTTT
CASSLLGRDTDTQYF
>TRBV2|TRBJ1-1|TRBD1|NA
TGTGCCAGCAGCGTGGGGACAGGCCGACTGACTATGAACACTGAAGCTTTCTTT
CASSVGTGRLTMNTEAFF
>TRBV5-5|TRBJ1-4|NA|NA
TGTGCCAGCAGCTTGGCAACGGTTGAAAAACTGTTTTTT
CASSLATVEKLFF
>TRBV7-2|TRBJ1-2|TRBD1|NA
TGTGCCAGCAGCTCCCCGGGACAGGGGGCAGGTGGCTACACCTTC
CASSSPGQGAGGYTF
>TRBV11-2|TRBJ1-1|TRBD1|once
TGTGCCAGCAGCCCCCGGACAGGGGCCAACTTT
CASSPRTGANF
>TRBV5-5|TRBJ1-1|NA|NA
TGTGCCAGCAGCTTGACCGGGACTGAAAGTGCTGAAGCTTTCTTT
CASSLTGTESAEAFF
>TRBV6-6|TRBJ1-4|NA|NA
TGTGCCAGCAGTCCGACAACAACTAATGAAAAACTGTTTTTT
CASSPTTTNEKLFF
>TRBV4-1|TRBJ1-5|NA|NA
TGCGCCAGCAGCCAAGATACAGGTTTCAACAATCAGCCCCAGCATTTT
CASSQDTGFNNQPQHF
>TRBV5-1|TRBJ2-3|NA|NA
TGCGCCAGCAGCGCCGACCCCTCCCAGAGTGGCGCAGATACGCAGTATTTT
CASSADPSQSGADTQYF
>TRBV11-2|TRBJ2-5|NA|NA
TGTGCCAGCAGCCCGCGGACAGGGAGGGGAGAGACCCAGTACTTC
CASSPRTGRGETQYF
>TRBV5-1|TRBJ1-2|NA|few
TGCGCCAGCAGCTTGGGAGGGGAAGGTAACTATGGCTACACCTTC
CASSLGGEGNYGYTF
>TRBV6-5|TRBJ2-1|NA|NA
TGTGCCAGCAGTTCGGGGGCCCGCCGCGGGCAGTTCTTC
CASSSGARRGQFF
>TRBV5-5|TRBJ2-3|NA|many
TGTGCCAGCAGCCTGCGTCTCTCCTACCGCACAGATACGCAGTATTTT
CASSLRLSYRTDTQYF
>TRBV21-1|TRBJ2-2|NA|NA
TGTGCCAGCAGCAAACTAGGGCAGGGGGCTCCCACCGGGGAGCTGTTTTTT
CASSKLGQGAPTGELFF
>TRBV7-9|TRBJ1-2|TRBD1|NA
TGTGCCAGCAGCTTAACCAACTTGGGACAGGGGGGTGGCTACACCTTC
CASSLTNLGQGGGYTF
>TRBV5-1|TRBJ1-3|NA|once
TGCGCCAGCAGCTCTACGATCGGGGGTAGTTCTGGAAACACCATATATTTT
CASSSTIGGSSGNTIYF
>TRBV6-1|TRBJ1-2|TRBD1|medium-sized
TGTGCCAGCAGTAAAAAGACAGGGGCCAGTTATGGCTACACCTTC
CASSKKTGASYGYTF
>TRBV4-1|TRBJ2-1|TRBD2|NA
TGCGCCAGCAGCCAAGAGGAGCGGGACTCCTACAATGAGCAGTTCTTC
CASSQEERDSYNEQFF
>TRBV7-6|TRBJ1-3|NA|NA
TGTGCCAGCAGCTCTGGATTCTCTGGAAACACCATATATTTT
CASSSGFSGNTIYF
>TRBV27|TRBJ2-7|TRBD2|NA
TGTGCCAGCAGTGGGGAAAGGGGAGGGGCCCACTACGAGCAGTACTTC
CASSGERGGAHYEQYF
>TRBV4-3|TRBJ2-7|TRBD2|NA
TGCGCCAGCAGCCAAGAAACTAGCGGGGCCTACGAGCAGTACTTC
CASSQETSGAYEQYF
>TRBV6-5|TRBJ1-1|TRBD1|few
TGTGCCAGCAGTTCGCGGACAGGGAACACTGAAGCTTTCTTT
CASSSRTGNTEAFF
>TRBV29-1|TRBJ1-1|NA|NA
TGCAGCGGATGCCGGGACAACGGTTGGAACACTGAAGCTTTCTTT
CSGCRDNGWNTEAFF
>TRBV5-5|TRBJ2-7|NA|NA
TGTGCCAGCAGCTTGGTCCCAGGGGGGGACTTCTGGGAGCAGTACTTC
CASSLVPGGDFWEQYF